These 4 T cell receptor beta chains came from one sample sequenced in a study of T cell repertoires in cytomegalovirus infection. TCRdb analysed the reads with MiXCR anew, one entry per CDR3 protein. The repertoire has under 300,000 distinct CDR3 sequences, approximately 17% of them found once; the top ten carry about half. Input material: CD8+ T cells from PBMCs. These receptors came from a human donor in good health (CMV status not recorded). Some clones in this sample may be carry-over from other donors' samples.

Many counts were recorded for this clonotype. This chain joins TRBV12-3 or TRBV12-4 and TRBJ2-7, with 11 positions matching TRBD2. The CDR3 is 16 residues long. The V gene end was trimmed by 3 bases and the J gene end by 4 bases; junction bases not matched to a gene: 8. CDR3 DNA: TGTGCCAGCAGTTTCTCTAGCGGGGGGACCTGGTACGAGCAGTACTTC. It encodes CASSFSSGGTWYEQYF.

The V call is TRBV6-1, the J call TRBJ1-1, with unresolved D. The germline CDR1 and CDR2 sequences are MNHNS and SASEGT. The CDR3 spans 13 residues. Trimming cost V 6 bases and J 1 base, with 9 bases left between them. The CDR3 reads CASSDGRNTEAFF. The CDR3 DNA is TGTGCCAGCAGCGACGGTAGGAACACTGAAGCTTTCTTT.

The chain employs TRBV27 and TRBJ1-1; TRBD1 aligns across 8 bases. V lost 4 bases to trimming and J lost 0 bases; unmatched junction nucleotides: 4. CDR3 length: 15 amino acids. CDR1 is MNHEY, CDR2 SMNVEV, per germline (reference sequence). CDR3: CASSSYRGMNTEAFF. The CDR3 nucleotides are TGTGCCAGCAGTTCCTACAGGGGGATGAACACTGAAGCTTTCTTT.

Many counts were recorded for this clonotype. The V call is TRBV7-2, the J call TRBJ2-3; D is tentatively TRBD1 or TRBD2 (5 bases each). The germline V and J ends were trimmed by 4 bases and 1 base, with 9 bases remaining between them. The CDR3 runs to 14 residues. Germline CDR1 is SGHTA and CDR2 is FQGNSA. CDR3 nucleotide sequence: TGTGCCAGCAGCTCCCTGGGGGGCACAGATACGCAGTATTTT. Translated, it gives CASSSLGGTDTQYF. The whole variable domain, remainder taken from reference TRBV7-2 and TRBJ2-3, is GAGVSQSPSNKVTEKGKDVELRCDPISGHTALYWYRQSLGQGLEFLIYFQGNSAPDKSGLPSDRFSAERTGGSVSTLTIQRTQQEDSAVYLCASSSLGGTDTQYFGPGTRLTVL.